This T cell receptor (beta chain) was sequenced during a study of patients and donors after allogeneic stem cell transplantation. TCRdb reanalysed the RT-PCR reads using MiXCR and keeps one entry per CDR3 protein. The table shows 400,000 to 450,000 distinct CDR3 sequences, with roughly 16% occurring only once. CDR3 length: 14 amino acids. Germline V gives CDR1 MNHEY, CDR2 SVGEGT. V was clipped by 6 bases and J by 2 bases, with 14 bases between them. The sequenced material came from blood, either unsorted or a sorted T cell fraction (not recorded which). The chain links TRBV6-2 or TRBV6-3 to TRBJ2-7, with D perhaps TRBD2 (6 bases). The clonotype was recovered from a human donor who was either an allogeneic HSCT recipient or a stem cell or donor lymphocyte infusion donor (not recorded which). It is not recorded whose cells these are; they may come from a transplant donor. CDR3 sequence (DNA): TGTGCCAGCAGACGACCTGGGGGGACCTACGAGCAGTACTTC. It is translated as CASRRPGGTYEQYF.